This T cell receptor beta chain was sequenced for a study of Graves' ophthalmopathy and Graves' hyperthyroidism. RNA transcripts were the source from which TCR beta CDR3 regions were amplified. Investigators did first-round RT-PCR with HTBI primers, then second-round multiplex PCR. TCRdb called the multiplex PCR reads again in MiXCR, with one record for every CDR3 protein. This sample carries about 1.2 million distinct CDR3 sequences, 35% to 45% of them seen once, and the ten largest clones take approximately 12%. Deletions cut 0 bases from V and 11 bases from J, with 11 bases between. This CDR3 region has 13 residues. The germline V gene encodes CDR1 SQVTM and CDR2 ANQGSEA. Hyperthyroidism was new, under 2 months, in patients aged 18 to 65. Certain patients were not enrolled. These were patients with other autoimmune diseases, uncontrolled infections, pregnancy or lactation.

The gene calls are TRBV29-1 and TRBJ2-6; a weak D match, TRBD2 (5 bases). The sample was peripheral blood or thyroid tissue (not recorded which). The TCR was taken from an adult man with Graves' hyperthyroidism. The CDR3 region is CSVEDPGSYVLTF. The CDR3 coding sequence is TGCAGCGTTGAAGATCCGGGGTCCTACGTCCTGACTTTC.